The entry below gives a single TCR beta chain sequence along with its context. Its antigen remains unidentified. The sample originates from a study of yellow fever vaccine responses in identical twins. Study results and caveats: Reportedly, twins' vaccine T cell responses looked partly convergent and partly personalized.

The junction had 1 base not matched to a gene; V was cut back by 5 bases and J by 0 bases. The CDR3 is 13 residues long. Germline CDR1 reads SGHNT; CDR2 reads YENEEA. TCRdb fed the RT-PCR reads into MiXCR, producing one record per CDR3 protein. Counted here are several thousand distinct CDR3 sequences, 65% to 85% occurring once; the ten biggest clones make up about 2.6%. The receptor was isolated from a woman aged 18-29 years who received the yellow fever vaccine. The chain couples TRBV11-3 to TRBJ2-7; TRBD1 agrees at 7 bases. The material sequenced was T cells from blood (PBMCs), unsorted or a sorted subset (not recorded which), taken before or after yellow fever vaccination (not recorded which). CDR3 DNA sequence: TGTGCCAGCAGCCGGGACAGCTCCTACGAGCAGTACTTC. This gives the protein CASSRDSSYEQYF.